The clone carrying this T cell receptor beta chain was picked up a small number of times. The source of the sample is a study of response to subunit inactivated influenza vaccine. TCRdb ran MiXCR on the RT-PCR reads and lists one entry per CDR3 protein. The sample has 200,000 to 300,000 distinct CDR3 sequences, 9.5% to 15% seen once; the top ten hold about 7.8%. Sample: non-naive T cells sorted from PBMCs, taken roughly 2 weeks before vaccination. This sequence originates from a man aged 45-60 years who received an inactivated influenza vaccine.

CDR3: CASGPRTGYNEQFF. CDR3 nucleotide sequence: TGTGCTAGTGGTCCCAGGACAGGGTACAATGAGCAGTTCTTC. V gene TRBV12-5 combines with J gene TRBJ2-1; 8 bases match TRBD1. Germline V CDR1 and CDR2: LGHNT, FRNRAP. J was trimmed by 4 bases and V by 5 bases; bases with no gene match: 4. The CDR3 contains 14 residues.